The sequence of this T cell receptor beta chain was determined in a study of cytomegalovirus exposure and HLA in healthy donors. The study, taken as a whole, reports: Most TCR beta V segments were productive about 87% or about 30% of the time in an earlier analysis.

The PCR was carried out with 60 Vbeta primers and 13 Jbeta primers. TCRdb keeps only in-frame clones here, not all; method: immunoSEQ multiplex PCR. The table lists about 200,000 clones, about 76% of them singletons, with nearly 0.4% in the top ten. The table lists this clone with a count of one. The antigen remains unidentified. The V and J ends lost 4 bases and 8 bases respectively, with 21 bases between them. The CDR3 contains 17 residues. From germline, CDR1 is SEHNR and CDR2 FQNEAQ (reference sequence). The sample taken for sequencing was PBMCs. J is TRBJ1-6 and V is TRBV7-9; D is undetermined. The clonotype was recovered from a male donor in good health and CMV-seropositive. The CDR3 loop reads CASSSALRTGRDSPLHF. The CDR3 DNA reads TGTGCCAGCAGCTCAGCCCTAAGAACGGGGAGAGATTCACCCCTCCACTTT.